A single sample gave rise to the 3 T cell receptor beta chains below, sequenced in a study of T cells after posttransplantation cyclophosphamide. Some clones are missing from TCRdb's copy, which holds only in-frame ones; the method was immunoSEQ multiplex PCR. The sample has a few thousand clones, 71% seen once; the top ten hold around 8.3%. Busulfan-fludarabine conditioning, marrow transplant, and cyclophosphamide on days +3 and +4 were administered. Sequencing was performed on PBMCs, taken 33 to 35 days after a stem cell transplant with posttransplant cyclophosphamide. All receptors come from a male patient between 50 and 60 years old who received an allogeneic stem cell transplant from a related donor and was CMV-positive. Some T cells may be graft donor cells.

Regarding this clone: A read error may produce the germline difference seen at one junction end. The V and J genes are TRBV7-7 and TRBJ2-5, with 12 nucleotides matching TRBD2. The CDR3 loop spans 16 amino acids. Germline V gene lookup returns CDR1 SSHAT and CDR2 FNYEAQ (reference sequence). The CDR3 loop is CASSFPTSGSQETQYF. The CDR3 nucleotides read TGTGCTAGCAGCTTCCCGACTAGCGGGAGTCAAGAGACCCAGTACTTC. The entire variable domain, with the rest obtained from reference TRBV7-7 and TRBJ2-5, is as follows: GAGVSQSPRYKVTKRGQDVTLRCDPISSHATLYWYQQALGQGPEFLTYFNYEAQPDKSGLPSDRFSAERPEGSISTLTIQRTEQRDSAMYRCASSFPTSGSQETQYFGPGTRLLVL.

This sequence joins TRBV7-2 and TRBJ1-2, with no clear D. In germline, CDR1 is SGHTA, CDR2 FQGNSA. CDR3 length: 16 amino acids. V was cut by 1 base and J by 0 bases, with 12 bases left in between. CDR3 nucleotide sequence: TGTGCCAGCAGCTTAGGTCGACCGGGAACTAACTATGGCTACACCTTC. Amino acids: CASSLGRPGTNYGYTF.

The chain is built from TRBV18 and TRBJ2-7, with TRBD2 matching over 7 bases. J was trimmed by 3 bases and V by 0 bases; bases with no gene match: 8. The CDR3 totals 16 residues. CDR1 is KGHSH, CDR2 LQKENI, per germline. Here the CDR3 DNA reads TGTGCCAGCTCACCACCTCCTGGGACTACCTACTACGAGCAGTACTTC. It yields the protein CASSPPPGTTYYEQYF. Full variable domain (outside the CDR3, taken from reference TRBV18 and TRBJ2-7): NAGVMQNPRHLVRRRGQEARLRCSPMKGHSHVYWYRQLPEEGLKFMVYLQKENIIDESGMPKERFSAEFPKEGPSILRIQQVVRGDSAAYFCASSPPPGTTYYEQYFGPGTRLTVT.